The subject of this entry is one T cell receptor beta chain. It lacks a known antigen. Nothing much larger sits one base from this clone, and base qualities are not available. This sample is part of a study of blood T cell repertoires in COVID-19 (dated by TCRdb to about 2020). For the wider study: Collaborator samples came from the United States, Italy and Spain and covered acute and convalescent phases of COVID-19. The prospective study material was composed of cDNA or gDNA derived from T cells, B-cell-depleted T cells, or PBMCs. Deeply sampled blood TCRbeta repertoires from subjects exposed to, actively infected with, or recovered from COVID-19 were included in the dataset. The repertoires were released in a freely available public database meant as a resource for research on the immune response to SARS-CoV-2. The samples were drawn from two sources: the first 160 participants of the ongoing ImmuneRACE study, and about 1,300 subjects contributed by 6 global collaborators. Sample metadata almost always included a de-identified subject ID, COVID-19 status, age in years and sex. HLA class I and class II types, where available, came from metadata supplied by the sample provider rather than from assay-based typing.

Overall study results and their limits: How much clinical and demographic metadata was included differed by source and by participant, and the metadata was provided uncurated.

The collaborating institutions used their own protocols to collect whole blood in K2EDTA tubes. Collaborator samples were shipped for TCRbeta analysis as frozen whole blood, isolated PBMCs, or DNA extracted from either sample type. TCRbeta CDR3 regions were amplified from genomic DNA using the immunoSEQ Assay, a bias-controlled multiplex PCR. Per the authors' processing: The number of nucleated cells in each sample was estimated by amplification of reference gene primers within the assay. To quantify the absolute abundance of each unique TCRbeta CDR3 rearrangement, sequence reads were collapsed and filtered. For each sample, productive Simpson clonality was calculated as the square root of Simpson's diversity index across productive rearrangements. TCRdb carries this immuneACCESS record with in-frame sequences only. Its versions omit some clonotypes, under half of them owing to an unresolved V gene in the studies checked, with the rest unexplained. For V, J and clone size, that table is used; D and trimming come from the DNA. This sample is represented by approximately 90,000 clones; roughly 84% of them were singletons. The top ten clones comprise 31% of the sample.

The source of this sequence is an elderly woman with active or convalescent COVID-19. The sequenced sample was peripheral blood.

The bases read TGTGCCAGCAGTTTGGGACAGGGGGGTGAAGATACGCAGTATTTT. Its coded protein is CASSLGQGGEDTQYF. The chain is assembled from TRBV28 and TRBJ2-3, and TRBD1 matches 11 of the central bases. From the cysteine through the phenylalanine, the CDR3 covers 15 amino acids. The sequence is cut down to CDR3 DNA, 45 bases in frame from base 1. Looking up the germline V gene yields CDR1 MDHEN and CDR2 SYDVKM. V lost 3 bases and J lost 5 bases, and the count of bases not matched to a germline gene is 4.